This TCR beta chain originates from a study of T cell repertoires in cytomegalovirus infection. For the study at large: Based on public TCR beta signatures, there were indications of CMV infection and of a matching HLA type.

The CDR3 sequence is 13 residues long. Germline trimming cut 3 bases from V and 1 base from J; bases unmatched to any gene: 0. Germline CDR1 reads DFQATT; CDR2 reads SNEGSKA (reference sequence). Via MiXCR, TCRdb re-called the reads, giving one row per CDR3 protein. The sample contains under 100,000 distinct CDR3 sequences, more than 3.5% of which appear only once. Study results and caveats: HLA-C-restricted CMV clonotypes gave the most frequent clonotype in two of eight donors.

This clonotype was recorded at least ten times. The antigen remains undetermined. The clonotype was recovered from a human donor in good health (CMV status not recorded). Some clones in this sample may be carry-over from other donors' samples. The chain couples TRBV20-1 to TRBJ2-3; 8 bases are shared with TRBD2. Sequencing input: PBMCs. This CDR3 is CSARTSGTDTQYF. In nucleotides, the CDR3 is TGCAGTGCTAGGACTAGCGGCACAGATACGCAGTATTTT.